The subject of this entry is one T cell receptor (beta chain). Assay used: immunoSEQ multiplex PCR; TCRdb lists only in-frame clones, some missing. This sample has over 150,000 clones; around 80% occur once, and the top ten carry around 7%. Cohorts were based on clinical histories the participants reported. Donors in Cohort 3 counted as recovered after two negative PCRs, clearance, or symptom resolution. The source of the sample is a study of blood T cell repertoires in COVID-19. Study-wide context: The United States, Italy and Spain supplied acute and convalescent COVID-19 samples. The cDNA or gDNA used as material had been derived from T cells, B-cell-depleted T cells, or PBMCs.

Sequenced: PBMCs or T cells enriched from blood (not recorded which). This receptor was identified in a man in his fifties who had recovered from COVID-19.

DNA for the CDR3: TGTGCCACCAGCCCGGGAACGATAGCAACTAATGAAAAACTGTTTTTT. Protein product: CATSPGTIATNEKLFF. The chain carries TRBV15 and TRBJ1-4; D is undetermined. CDR1 and CDR2 (germline): LNHNV, YYDKDF (reference sequence). This CDR3 is built from 16 residues. Deletions cut 5 bases from V and 0 bases from J, with 13 bases between.